The clone carrying this T cell receptor (beta chain) has at least ten counts. Its target is unknown. This sample was taken from a study of identical twins. Broader study findings: Instead of following the same donors, the conclusions were based on cross-sectional statistical analysis. Modelling approaches yielded underestimates of out-of-frame TCR alpha sharing between monozygotic twins. A lower insertion count was a feature of abundant cord blood beta clonotypes, with no such feature in memory repertoires. One should note that invariant MAIT and iNKT cells could partly confound zero-insertion analyses.

TCRdb itself ran the 5' RACE reads through MiXCR, one entry per CDR3 protein. The table lists 500,000 to 650,000 distinct CDR3 sequences, under 8.5% of them singletons. The V gene end was trimmed by 3 bases and the J gene end by 5 bases; junction bases not matched to a gene: 12. The CDR3 sequence is 16 residues long. The data also belong to a second study, concerning yellow fever vaccine responses in identical twins.

This chain uses TRBV12-3 or TRBV12-4 with TRBJ1-1; 7 bases align to TRBD1. The receptor was isolated from a woman in her late teens or twenties in good health. Material for sequencing was PBMCs. The CDR3 here is CASSFPLVQGETEAFF. CDR3 in DNA: TGTGCCAGCAGTTTCCCGCTAGTTCAGGGGGAAACTGAAGCTTTCTTT.